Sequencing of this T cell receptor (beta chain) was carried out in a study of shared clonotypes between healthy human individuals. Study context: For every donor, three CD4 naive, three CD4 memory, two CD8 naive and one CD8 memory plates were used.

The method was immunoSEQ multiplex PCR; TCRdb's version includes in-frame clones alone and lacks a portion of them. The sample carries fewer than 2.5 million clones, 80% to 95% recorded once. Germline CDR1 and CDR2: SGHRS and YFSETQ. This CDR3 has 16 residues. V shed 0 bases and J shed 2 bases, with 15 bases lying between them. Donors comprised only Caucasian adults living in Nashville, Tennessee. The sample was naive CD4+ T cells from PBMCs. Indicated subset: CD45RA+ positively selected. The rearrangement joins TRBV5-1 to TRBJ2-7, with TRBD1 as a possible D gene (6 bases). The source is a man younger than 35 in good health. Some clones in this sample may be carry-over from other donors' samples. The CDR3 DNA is TGCGCCAGCAGCTTGGCAGGGGCACCCGGAACCTACGAGCAGTACTTC. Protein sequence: CASSLAGAPGTYEQYF.